This T cell receptor (beta chain) was recorded in a study of blood T cell repertoires in COVID-19. About the study: Spain, Italy and the United States supplied samples that represented acute and convalescent COVID-19. Nucleic acid was either cDNA or gDNA, and it came from T cells, B-cell-depleted T cells, or PBMCs.

Trimming cost V 2 bases and J 8 bases, with 12 bases left between them. The germline V gene has CDR1 SGHAT and CDR2 FQNNGV. CDR3 size: 13 residues. Study processing details: Reference gene primers were amplified, and this amplification served to estimate nucleated cell counts. Sequencing used immunoSEQ multiplex PCR; TCRdb keeps in-frame clones, though not all of them. V, J and clone size derive from that table, while D and trimming were established from the DNA sequence. The repertoire holds under 200,000 clones, with more than 85% as singletons. The source material was peripheral blood. This chain connects TRBV11-2 to TRBJ1-2; D unresolved. The source of this sequence is a woman of 80 years or more in a cohort sampled during active or convalescent COVID-19. CDR3 bases: TGTGCCAGCAGCTTACTCCCCTCGGGGGGCTACACCTTC. Residues: CASSLLPSGGYTF. Full variable domain (remainder filled in from reference TRBV11-2 and TRBJ1-2): EAGVAQSPRYKIIEKRQSVAFWCNPISGHATLYWYQQILGQGPKLLIQFQNNGVVDDSQLPKDRFSAERLKGVDSTLKIQPAKLEDSAVYLCASSLLPSGGYTFGSGTRLTVV.